This T cell receptor beta chain was sequenced during a study of T cell responses to AZD1222 COVID-19 vaccine. Whole-study findings and limits: Sampled repertoires all dated from after the peak T cell response. Possibly, clonal diversity was underestimated; donors were largely white British and included more females.

Germline assignment: CDR1 SGHDN and CDR2 FVKESK. Trimming shortened V by 1 base and J by 2 bases, and 11 bases separated the two germline ends. The CDR3 runs 15 residues. As to this clone: No antigen is known for it.

Second-dose recipients at about 4 or about 12 weeks were treated as one pooled group. Profiled with immunoSEQ multiplex PCR; TCRdb holds only in-frame clones, not every one. Among approximately 120,000 clones listed, about 85% were seen once. The material was peripheral blood, obtained 28 days after the second AZD1222 dose. The J gene is TRBJ2-5, the V gene TRBV14; the D gene is possibly TRBD2 (5 bases). This clonotype was sampled from an adult who received the AZD1222 COVID-19 vaccine. The chain's CDR3 is CASSQVVTGQETQYF. For the CDR3, the DNA is TGTGCCAGCAGCCAAGTTGTAACGGGGCAAGAGACCCAGTACTTC.